This TCR beta chain was recovered during a study of T cell responses to AZD1222 COVID-19 vaccine. The study's findings and limits: Only five to seven individuals given AZD1222 were seropositive at baseline. White British ancestry dominated among donors, who included more females, and clonal diversity was possibly underestimated.

Deletions cut 5 bases from V and 6 bases from J, with 22 bases between. This CDR3 region has 16 residues. Germline loops: CDR1 SGHRS, CDR2 YFSETQ. Comment on this clone: The target antigen is unknown.

The table came from immunoSEQ multiplex PCR; TCRdb's copy has only in-frame clones and leaves some out. The table lists 120,000 or so clones, about 88% of them singletons. This material consisted of peripheral blood, taken on day 0 of AZD1222 vaccination. The sequence was obtained from an adult in good health. The gene calls are TRBV5-1 and TRBJ2-3; D not certain. The CDR3 is CASSLPGSSGVDTQYF. In DNA form, the CDR3 reads TGCGCCAGCAGTCTCCCCGGTAGCTCTGGGGTTGATACGCAGTATTTT.